The 22 T cell receptor beta chains presented below share a single source sample, sequenced in a study of T cells after yellow fever vaccination (dated by TCRdb to about 2019). Receptors were amplified or captured by 5' RACE. Sequencing was carried out with an Illumina HiSeq 2500. TCRdb reworked the public reads: Q25 trimming with fastp, MiXCR clone assembly, productive beta chains retained. Merged by CDR3 protein, the rows form single entries marked with the most common genes and DNA. This sample holds about 580,000 distinct CDR3 sequences; about a sixth were observed only once. The ten top clones hold 17% of the sample. The sample's treatment or condition label, decoded: live attenuated yellow fever vaccine strain. The material sequenced was PBMCs, taken 5 to 6 days after the first yellow fever vaccination. The receptors were gathered from a young man who received the YFV17D yellow fever vaccine.

This clonotype turned up a few times. The chain employs TRBV20-1 and TRBJ2-5; 7 bases map to TRBD2. In germline, CDR1 is DFQATT, CDR2 SNEGSKA (reference sequence). The CDR3 consists of 14 residues. V was clipped by 4 bases and J by 2 bases; unmatched bases: 7. CDR3: CSATRAGEQETQYF. CDR3 DNA: TGCAGTGCTACCCGGGCGGGGGAGCAAGAGACCCAGTACTTC.

This clonotype was found a few times. The chain links TRBV7-6 to TRBJ2-2; tentatively, D is TRBD1 or TRBD2 (5 bases each). Trimming took off 5 bases at V and 7 bases at J, with 14 bases between the two ends. CDR1 SGHVS and CDR2 FNYEAQ come from the germline V gene. CDR3 length: 14 amino acids. CDR3 sequence (DNA): TGTGCCAGCAGCACTCTGGGACGTATCGGGGAGCTGTTTTTT. It translates to CASSTLGRIGELFF.

V is TRBV15 and J is TRBJ1-5; TRBD1 agrees at 7 bases. Germline V CDR1 and CDR2: LNHNV, YYDKDF (reference sequence). J gave up 5 bases and V 0 bases, and 7 bases lay outside the gene matches. The CDR3 has 16 residues. The CDR3 region has the DNA TGTGCCACCAGCAGAGATCCAGGGGGGTACGATCAGCCCCAGCATTTT. It is translated as CATSRDPGGYDQPQHF.

V gene TRBV7-8 combines with J gene TRBJ1-1; D gene unclear. CDR3 length equals 14 residues. Between the trimmed V and J ends, which lost 7 bases and 4 bases, there was a span of 16 bases. Germline V lookup: CDR1 SGHVS, CDR2 FQNEAQ. CDR3 loop: CASNLRWAVTEAFF. Here the CDR3 DNA reads TGTGCCAGCAACCTCCGGTGGGCTGTCACTGAAGCTTTCTTT.

This chain links TRBV4-1 with TRBJ1-1; no clear D. CDR3 length: 16 residues. Trimming shortened V by 1 base and J by 1 base, and 13 bases separated the two germline ends. The germline CDR1 and CDR2 sequences are MGHRA and YSYEKL. CDR3 nucleotide sequence: TGCGCCAGCAGCCAAGGCGACCGGGGAGAGAACACTGAAGCTTTCTTT. It is translated as CASSQGDRGENTEAFF.

This clonotype turned up a few times. This chain connects TRBV12-3 or TRBV12-4 to TRBJ2-2; no clear D gene. The germline V and J ends were trimmed by 8 bases and 6 bases, with 10 bases remaining between them. The CDR3 totals 12 residues. The CDR3: CASGPFSGELFF. The CDR3 DNA sequence: TGTGCCAGCGGTCCCTTTTCCGGGGAGCTGTTTTTT.

The chain combines TRBV6-1 with TRBJ2-2, with D unclear. Trimming removed 11 bases at V and 4 bases at J, with 14 bases between. The germline gives CDR1 MNHNS, CDR2 SASEGT. This CDR3 comprises 13 residues. Written as DNA, the CDR3 is TGTGCCGCATTGGATTGGGGCACCGGGGAGCTGTTTTTT. Its translation is CAALDWGTGELFF.

This sequence joins TRBV2 and TRBJ2-5; D possibly corresponds to TRBD2 (5 bases). V lost 2 bases and J lost 5, with 15 bases in between. CDR1 SNHLY and CDR2 FYNNEI come from the germline V gene. The CDR3 consists of 15 residues. DNA for the CDR3: TGTGCCAGCAGTGAACAAGGGCAGAGAGGGGAGACCCAGTACTTC. Translation gives CASSEQGQRGETQYF. Supplemented by reference TRBV2 and TRBJ2-5, the full variable domain reads EPEVTQTPSHQVTQMGQEVILRCVPISNHLYFYWYRQILGQKVEFLVSFYNNEISEKSEIFDDQFSVERPDGSNFTLKIRSTKLEDSAMYFCASSEQGQRGETQYFGPGTRLLVL.

V usage is TRBV11-2 and J usage is TRBJ1-6; no clear D. With 4 bases removed from V and 8 bases from J, the gap between germline ends came to 9 bases. The CDR3 is 13 amino acids. Germline V gene sequence: CDR1 SGHAT, CDR2 FQNNGV. The CDR3 is CASSSRMDSPLHF. In nucleotides, the CDR3 is TGTGCCAGCAGCTCTCGGATGGATTCACCCCTCCACTTT.

This clonotype was observed a few times. The chain combines TRBV20-1 with TRBJ2-7; a possible D gene is TRBD2 (6 bases). The CDR3 has 15 residues. The ends were cut back, 4 bases at V and 3 bases at J, with 19 bases in the middle. The germline gives CDR1 DFQATT, CDR2 SNEGSKA (reference sequence). The CDR3 here is CSATTGWAGSYEQYV. The CDR3 DNA reads as TGCAGTGCTACCACGGGGTGGGCGGGGAGCTACGAGCAGTACGTC.

This clonotype was counted at least ten times. This chain links TRBV5-6 with TRBJ1-2; D is unclear. The CDR3 is made up of 12 amino acids. The germline CDR1 and CDR2 sequences are SGHDT and YYEEEE. V shed 0 bases and J shed 7 bases, with 7 bases lying between them. CDR3 sequence: CASSLDIRGYTF. CDR3 coding DNA: TGTGCCAGCAGCTTGGATATACGTGGCTACACCTTC.

The CDR3 loop reads CASSEPLGEAFF. The CDR3 DNA reads as TGTGCCAGCAGTGAACCCCTGGGGGAAGCTTTCTTT. The chain links TRBV25-1 to TRBJ1-1, with D hard to call. The CDR3 consists of 12 residues. V lost 2 bases and J 8 bases, leaving 9 bases between the germline ends. The germline V gene has CDR1 MGHDK and CDR2 SYGVNS.

The chain is built from TRBV12-3 or TRBV12-4 and TRBJ1-5; no clear D. The V and J ends lost 5 bases and 5 bases respectively, with 10 bases between them. The CDR3 has 13 amino acids. The CDR3 loop is CASSETVDQPQHF. The CDR3 DNA reads TGTGCCAGCAGTGAGACGGTGGATCAGCCCCAGCATTTT.

The sample holds a few counts of this clonotype. The V and J genes are TRBV6-2 or TRBV6-3 and TRBJ2-5; D perhaps matches TRBD2 (6 bases). Per the germline V gene, CDR1 is MNHEY and CDR2 is SVGEGT. V was pared by 2 bases and J by 10 bases, with 14 bases between. The length of the CDR3 is 13 residues. The CDR3 coding sequence is TGTGCCAGCAGTTACCCGGGACTCTCGGTCCAGTACTTC. Residues: CASSYPGLSVQYF.

This chain joins TRBV7-8 and TRBJ2-7; 7 bases fit TRBD2. This CDR3 contains 15 residues. Germline V CDR1 and CDR2: SGHVS, FQNEAQ. Trimming took 4 bases from V and 2 from J; bases not matched to a gene: 8. This chain's CDR3 is CASSSLAGVAYEQYF. CDR3 nucleotides: TGTGCCAGCAGCTCCCTGGCGGGGGTGGCCTACGAGCAGTACTTC.

This clonotype was detected many times. V gene TRBV11-2 combines with J gene TRBJ2-3; TRBD2 matches at 9 bases. This CDR3 spans 13 amino acids. V shed 8 bases and J 5 bases; nucleotides not matched to a gene: 5. Germline V gives CDR1 SGHAT, CDR2 FQNNGV. CDR3 loop: CASAGGLKDTQYF. The CDR3 DNA reads as TGTGCCAGCGCGGGGGGGCTTAAAGATACGCAGTATTTT.

This clonotype was found a few times. The V call is TRBV9, the J call TRBJ2-5; possibly TRBD1 or TRBD2 for D (5 bases each). The V gene's germline CDR1 is SGDLS and CDR2 YYNGEE. The CDR3 loop spans 12 amino acids. V was pared by 5 bases and J by 4 bases, with 9 bases between. The CDR3: CASRGETETQYF. DNA for the CDR3: TGTGCCAGCAGGGGGGAGACAGAGACCCAGTACTTC. The variable domain in full, completed from reference TRBV9 and TRBJ2-5, reads DSGVTQTPKHLITATGQRVTLRCSPRSGDLSVYWYQQSLDQGLQFLIQYYNGEERAKGNILERFSAQQFPDLHSELNLSSLELGDSALYFCASRGETETQYFGPGTRLLVL.

This clonotype has a count of ten or more. This chain links TRBV4-1 with TRBJ2-3; D possibly corresponds to TRBD1 (6 bases). The CDR3 runs to 14 residues. Deletions cut 5 bases from V and 5 bases from J, with 14 bases between. Germline loops: CDR1 MGHRA, CDR2 YSYEKL. The CDR3 DNA reads as TGCGCCAGCAGCTACTCGCAAGGGGGAGATACGCAGTATTTT. Amino acid sequence: CASSYSQGGDTQYF.

The chain uses TRBV20-1 and TRBJ2-3; the match to TRBD2 covers 11 bases. V lost 5 bases to trimming and J lost 6 bases; unmatched junction nucleotides: 4. The CDR3 is 13 amino acids. The germline CDR1 and CDR2 sequences are DFQATT and SNEGSKA (reference sequence). CDR3 sequence: CSAGGLAADTQYF. The CDR3 nucleotides read TGCAGTGCTGGGGGACTAGCGGCGGATACGCAGTATTTT.

This clonotype was counted only a few times. V and J are TRBV6-5 and TRBJ2-2; 8 bases fit TRBD2. The germline V gene has CDR1 MNHEY and CDR2 SVGAGI. The CDR3 runs to 14 residues. The V and J ends lost 4 bases and 7 bases, in that order; junction bases with no gene match: 5. The chain's CDR3 is CASSLLAGNGELFF. The CDR3 DNA reads TGTGCCAGCAGTTTATTAGCGGGGAACGGGGAGCTGTTTTTT.

This chain joins TRBV25-1 and TRBJ2-7; 8 nucleotides line up with TRBD1. Germline lookup yields CDR1 MGHDK and CDR2 SYGVNS. CDR3 length: 13 amino acids. V trimming: 6 bases; J trimming: 7 bases; junction bases outside the gene matches: 8. CDR3 sequence (DNA): TGTGCCAGCAGCGACAGGGGTAGTGGGGAGCAGTACTTC. It specifies CASSDRGSGEQYF.

V and J are TRBV5-1 and TRBJ1-2; 8 bases agree with TRBD1. With 4 bases clipped from V and 8 bases from J, the junction kept 10 bases outside the gene matches. This CDR3 spans 14 amino acids. CDR1 is SGHRS and CDR2 is YFSETQ in the germline V gene. This CDR3 is CASSTSGTGDGYTF. The CDR3 DNA sequence: TGCGCCAGCAGCACGTCCGGGACAGGTGACGGCTACACCTTC. Supplemented by reference TRBV5-1 and TRBJ1-2, the full variable domain reads KAGVTQTPRYLIKTRGQQVTLSCSPISGHRSVSWYQQTPGQGLQFLFEYFSETQRNKGNFPGRFSGRQFSNSRSEMNVSTLELGDSALYLCASSTSGTGDGYTFGSGTRLTVV.